One sample yielded the 18 T cell receptor beta chains listed below, sequenced in a study of T cells after yellow fever vaccination. One entry per CDR3 protein results from TCRdb running MiXCR on the 5' RACE reads. Here the sample spans hundreds of thousands of distinct CDR3 sequences, 18% being singletons. Sample: PBMCs, taken before the yellow fever booster vaccination. The receptors shown here come from a man between 18 and 29 years old who received the YFV17D yellow fever vaccine.

The chain is built from TRBV24-1 and TRBJ2-3; the match to TRBD1 covers 7 bases. The CDR3 spans 15 residues. Germline values: CDR1 KGHDR, CDR2 SFDVKD. Trimming removed 5 bases from V and 2 bases from J; junction bases left unmatched: 6. The CDR3 region has the DNA TGTGCCACCAGTGTGCAGGGGGTTTTCACAGATACGCAGTATTTT. Translated: CATSVQGVFTDTQYF.

This clonotype was detected only a few times. The chain uses TRBV5-1 and TRBJ2-3; D assignment may be TRBD1 or TRBD2 (5 bases each). Deletions cut 4 bases from V and 0 bases from J, with 12 bases between. Per the germline V gene, CDR1 is SGHRS and CDR2 is YFSETQ. The CDR3 runs to 15 residues. Here the CDR3 reads CASSRDGFSTDTQYF. CDR3 coding DNA: TGCGCCAGCAGCCGGGACGGTTTCAGCACAGATACGCAGTATTTT. Complete variable domain (other parts from reference TRBV5-1 and TRBJ2-3): KAGVTQTPRYLIKTRGQQVTLSCSPISGHRSVSWYQQTPGQGLQFLFEYFSETQRNKGNFPGRFSGRQFSNSRSEMNVSTLELGDSALYLCASSRDGFSTDTQYFGPGTRLTVL.

This clonotype was detected a few times. This rearrangement joins TRBV29-1 to TRBJ1-2; D unresolved. CDR1 is SQVTM, CDR2 ANQGSEA, per germline. This CDR3 region has 13 residues. Trimming pared 4 bases from V and 5 bases from J, leaving 14 bases between. The CDR3 coding sequence is TGCAGCGTTGGAGTCCGCCTAGGTTATGGCTACACCTTC. This translates into CSVGVRLGYGYTF.

This clonotype came up a few times. The gene calls are TRBV6-4 and TRBJ2-1; 8 positions match TRBD1. CDR3 size: 16 residues. The V gene's germline CDR1 is MRHNA and CDR2 SNTAGT. With V trimmed by 1 base and J by 3 bases, 5 bases remained unmatched. In nucleotides, the CDR3 is TGTGCCAGCAGTGACTTCAGGGGGCGAAACTACAATGAGCAGTTCTTC. As protein: CASSDFRGRNYNEQFF.

In its sample, this clonotype was seen a few times. V and J are TRBV12-2 and TRBJ2-5; the table's D call, TRBD1, has no DNA check behind it. TRBV12-2 is a pseudogene locus. The CDR3 has 15 amino acids. The CDR3, as DNA: TGTGCAAGTCGGGGCGGGGACGATAAGACTGAGACCCAGTACTTC. Amino acid sequence: CASRGGDDKTETQYF.

This clonotype occurred many times. V and J are TRBV12-3 or TRBV12-4 and TRBJ1-4; 11 bases align to TRBD1. This CDR3 has 15 residues. J lost 8 bases, V lost 6 bases, and 8 bases had no gene match. The chain's CDR3 is CASRSRDRGNEKLFF. CDR3 sequence (DNA): TGTGCCAGCAGATCCCGGGACAGGGGGAACGAAAAACTGTTTTTT.

V usage is TRBV10-3 and J usage is TRBJ2-7, with 8 nucleotides matching TRBD1. Germline V gene lookup returns CDR1 ENHRY and CDR2 SYGVKD. This CDR3 is built from 13 residues. V trimming: 6 bases; J trimming: 3 bases; junction bases outside the gene matches: 4. As DNA, the CDR3 is TGTGCCATCAGAGATGACAGGGGCTACGAGCAGTACGTC. This translates into CAIRDDRGYEQYV.

The chain uses TRBV3-1 and TRBJ1-1; possible D gene TRBD1, 6 bases. The length of the CDR3 is 15 residues. Trimming took 3 bases from V and 4 from J, leaving 15 bases between them. Germline V gene lookup returns CDR1 LGHDT and CDR2 YNNKEL (reference sequence). CDR3 sequence reads: CASSHLTGRGTEAFF. The CDR3 coding sequence is TGTGCCAGCAGCCACCTTACAGGGAGGGGCACTGAAGCTTTCTTT.

The chain joins TRBV5-1 to TRBJ1-5; 9 bases fit TRBD1. Unmatched junction bases numbered 5, after V lost 0 bases and J lost 7 bases. Per the germline V gene, CDR1 is SGHRS and CDR2 is YFSETQ. This CDR3 region has 15 residues. This chain's CDR3 is CASSLGTGAGQPQHF. Written as DNA, the CDR3 is TGCGCCAGCAGCTTGGGGACAGGGGCAGGGCAGCCCCAGCATTTT. The complete variable domain, with remaining parts taken from reference TRBV5-1 and TRBJ1-5, reads KAGVTQTPRYLIKTRGQQVTLSCSPISGHRSVSWYQQTPGQGLQFLFEYFSETQRNKGNFPGRFSGRQFSNSRSEMNVSTLELGDSALYLCASSLGTGAGQPQHFGDGTRLSIL.

The genes are TRBV11-2 and TRBJ2-3; 10 nucleotides line up with TRBD1. The CDR3 is 16 residues long. Trimming cost V 6 bases and J 1 base; bases outside gene matches: 7. Germline lookup yields CDR1 SGHAT and CDR2 FQNNGV. The DNA of the CDR3 is TGTGCCAGCAGGTCCCCGGGACAGGGGCGCACAGATACGCAGTATTTT. Residues: CASRSPGQGRTDTQYF. Full variable domain (remainder filled in from reference TRBV11-2 and TRBJ2-3): EAGVAQSPRYKIIEKRQSVAFWCNPISGHATLYWYQQILGQGPKLLIQFQNNGVVDDSQLPKDRFSAERLKGVDSTLKIQPAKLEDSAVYLCASRSPGQGRTDTQYFGPGTRLTVL.

This clonotype was counted between two and nine times. The J gene is TRBJ2-1, the V gene TRBV7-2; D possibly corresponds to TRBD2 (7 bases). Germline-derived CDR1 and CDR2 are SGHTA and FQGNSA. With 1 base removed from V and 12 bases from J, the gap between germline ends came to 13 bases. This CDR3 has 13 residues. CDR3 DNA sequence: TGTGCCAGCAGCTTAGGGGGCGGGGGCTTGCAGTTCTTC. Its translation is CASSLGGGGLQFF.

The J gene is TRBJ1-3, the V gene TRBV20-1; weak D call: TRBD1 (5 bases). Germline-derived CDR1 and CDR2 are DFQATT and SNEGSKA (reference sequence). V was trimmed by 3 bases and J by 4 bases, leaving 10 bases between them. This CDR3 is 13 amino acids long. The CDR3 coding sequence is TGCAGTGCTAGTCCAGGGAGGGGAAACACCATATATTTT. Its protein product is CSASPGRGNTIYF.

This clonotype was seen a few times. The chain has TRBV15 and TRBJ2-1, with D possibly being TRBD2 (5 bases). The germline V and J ends were trimmed by 0 bases and 9 bases, with 24 bases remaining between them. CDR1 is LNHNV and CDR2 is YYDKDF in the germline V gene (reference sequence). The CDR3 has 18 residues. CDR3 nucleotide sequence: TGTGCCACCAGCAGAGATCCCCATACGTCGGACTTTCGGAGTGAGCAGTTCTTC. This sequence encodes CATSRDPHTSDFRSEQFF. The entire variable domain, with the rest obtained from reference TRBV15 and TRBJ2-1, is as follows: DAMVIQNPRYQVTQFGKPVTLSCSQTLNHNVMYWYQQKSSQAPKLLFHYYDKDFNNEADTPDNFQSRRPNTSFCFLDIRSPGLGDTAMYLCATSRDPHTSDFRSEQFFGPGTRLTVL.

The chain links TRBV4-3 to TRBJ2-4; 7 positions agree with TRBD2. V shed 4 bases, J shed 7 bases, and the junction held 10 bases outside the gene matches. Germline CDR1 reads LGHNA; CDR2 reads YSLEER. This CDR3 comprises 15 residues. CDR3: CASSPRVQGGNIQYF. The CDR3 DNA is TGCGCCAGCAGCCCGAGGGTCCAGGGAGGGAACATTCAGTACTTC.

The chain employs TRBV6-2 or TRBV6-3 and TRBJ1-1; D uncertain. The germline V and J ends were trimmed by 4 bases and 2 bases, with 8 bases remaining between them. The CDR3 has 13 residues. The germline V gene encodes CDR1 MNHEY and CDR2 SVGEGT. The CDR3 sequence: CASSFGFNTEAFF. CDR3 coding DNA: TGTGCCAGCAGTTTCGGGTTTAACACTGAAGCTTTCTTT.

The J gene is TRBJ2-4, the V gene TRBV7-9; the match to TRBD1 covers 10 bases. The junction had 6 bases not matched to a gene; V was cut back by 4 bases and J by 9 bases. Germline V lookup: CDR1 SEHNR, CDR2 FQNEAQ (reference sequence). The length of the CDR3 is 14 residues. This CDR3 reads CASSSGQGSGIQYF. DNA of the CDR3: TGTGCCAGCAGCTCGGGACAGGGGAGCGGCATTCAGTACTTC.

The V gene is TRBV29-1, the J gene TRBJ2-3, with a weak D call TRBD2 (6 bases). The CDR3 consists of 14 residues. V lost 0 bases, J lost 7 bases, and 14 bases lay in between. Germline CDR1 is SQVTM and CDR2 is ANQGSEA. DNA of the CDR3: TGCAGCGTTGAAGAGGGTCGGGGGACGAATACGCAGTATTTT. Its translation is CSVEEGRGTNTQYF.

This clonotype was counted many times. V usage is TRBV20-1 and J usage is TRBJ2-3; 7 bases line up with TRBD2. The germline CDR1 and CDR2 sequences are DFQATT and SNEGSKA (reference sequence). J gave up 1 base and V 2 bases, and 3 bases lay outside the gene matches. The CDR3 is 14 amino acids. CDR3 DNA: TGCAGTGCTAGATTGGGGGGGGGCACAGATACGCAGTATTTT. Its protein is CSARLGGGTDTQYF.